A single T cell receptor beta chain is shown here with its context. The entry originates in a study of cytomegalovirus exposure and HLA in healthy donors. It was with 60 Vbeta and 13 Jbeta primers that the PCR ran. Sequencing was performed with immunoSEQ multiplex PCR; in TCRdb, only in-frame clones are kept and a portion is missing. Among 150,000 to 200,000 clones listed, roughly two thirds were seen once. CDR1 is SGHDT and CDR2 is YYEEEE in the germline V gene. Trimming shortened V by 3 bases and J by 7 bases, and 10 bases separated the two germline ends. The CDR3 has 12 amino acids. This TCR was recovered from a woman between 40 and 50 years old in good health and CMV-seropositive. What was sequenced was PBMCs. V is TRBV5-6 and J is TRBJ1-2, with D hard to call. In nucleotides, the CDR3 is TGTGCCAGCAGCTCCAATATCGGTGGCTACACCTTC. It translates to CASSSNIGGYTF.